This T cell receptor (beta chain) originates from a study of blood T cell repertoires in COVID-19. Turning to the study itself: The United States, Italy and Spain provided the acute and convalescent COVID-19 samples. Sample material is recorded as cDNA or gDNA derived from T cells, B-cell-depleted T cells, or PBMCs.

As processed by the authors: Amplification of reference gene primers provided the estimated nucleated cell counts. Some clones are missing from TCRdb's copy, which holds only in-frame ones; the method was immunoSEQ multiplex PCR. That table supplies the V and J calls and clone size; D and trimming were determined from the DNA. This repertoire shows 300,000 to 400,000 clones, around 83% found once; its top ten account for 2.5% to 3%. The CDR3 runs 15 residues. Per germline, CDR1 LGHNA and CDR2 YSLEER. Trimming cost V 1 base and J 5 bases, with 11 bases left between them. The chain joins TRBV4-3 to TRBJ2-2; D is perhaps TRBD2 (6 bases). This TCR was recovered from a man aged 25 to 40 with active or convalescent COVID-19. Sequenced material: peripheral blood. The CDR3: CASSQVLGGTGELFF. The CDR3 nucleotides read TGCGCCAGCAGCCAAGTGTTGGGGGGAACCGGGGAGCTGTTTTTT.